The rows below give T cell receptor beta chains drawn from one sample of a study of blood T cell repertoires in COVID-19. The repertoire was sequenced with immunoSEQ multiplex PCR; TCRdb's copy has only in-frame clones and lacks some. The table lists a few hundred thousand clones, roughly nine tenths of them singletons, with 1.1% in the top ten. The sample comprised PBMCs or T cells enriched from blood (not recorded which). Receptor source: a man under 40 who had recovered from COVID-19. The CDR3 runs from the conserved cysteine through the conserved F or W. The D gene is left open where the match is weak. Where a row states a size, it is once, few, many or the class of an expanded clone; other rows omit it.

NA TRBJ2-7 NA TRBV21-1 TGTGCCAGCAGCAAAGCCGGGACAGGGATCTACGAGCAGTACTTC CASSKAGTGIYEQYF
NA TRBJ2-7 NA TRBV12-3/TRBV12-4 TGTGCCAGCGCCCTAAGCTCCTACGAGCAGTACTTC CASALSSYEQYF
TRBD1 TRBJ2-2 NA TRBV5-4 TGTGCCAGCAGCCCTTTTGGGACAGGGAACACCGGGGAGCTGTTTTTT CASSPFGTGNTGELFF
TRBD2 TRBJ2-1 NA TRBV11-2 TGTGCCAGCAGCCCGAGACTAGCGGGAGCCTATATTCGGGAGCAGTTCTTC CASSPRLAGAYIREQFF
TRBD1 TRBJ1-2 NA TRBV27 TGTGCCAGCACAAAAGGGGACAGGGGGTATGGCTACACCTTC CASTKGDRGYGYTF
TRBD1 TRBJ1-1 NA TRBV15 TGTGCCACCAAACCCGGGACAGGGACGACTGAAGCTTTCTTT CATKPGTGTTEAFF
NA TRBJ2-1 once TRBV29-1 TGCAGCGTTGTTTTGGGACTGGTCTCCTACAATGAGCAGTTCTTC CSVVLGLVSYNEQFF
TRBD1 TRBJ2-5 NA TRBV7-9 TGTGCCAGCAGCCCCCAGGGGGAAGAGACCCAGTACTTC CASSPQGEETQYF
TRBD1 TRBJ2-2 NA TRBV28 TGTGCCAGCACCCGACAGGGGGCCACCGGGGAGCTGTTTTTT CASTRQGATGELFF
NA TRBJ2-7 NA TRBV7-9 TGTGCCAGCAGCTTAATTACAGGCTCCTACGAGCAGTACTTC CASSLITGSYEQYF
NA TRBJ2-2 few TRBV12-3/TRBV12-4 TGTGCCAGCAGTTTACAGGAAATCGGGGAGCTGTTTTTT CASSLQEIGELFF
NA TRBJ2-1 once TRBV20-1 TGCAGTGCTAGTGACTACTGGAATGAGCAGTTCTTC CSASDYWNEQFF
NA TRBJ2-7 once TRBV30 TGTGCCTGGAGTACAGTCTACGAGCAGTACTTC CAWSTVYEQYF
NA TRBJ1-1 NA TRBV6-5 TGTGCCAGCAGTTACATTAGGACAGAGGGCACTGAAGCTTTCTTT CASSYIRTEGTEAFF
TRBD1 TRBJ1-2 NA TRBV28 TGTGCCAGCAGTTCGGGCGACAGGGGGCGCTTCTATGGCTACACCTTC CASSSGDRGRFYGYTF
NA TRBJ2-7 once TRBV27 TGTGCCAGCAGCGAAACCGGGACTGGAACCTACGAGCAGTACTTC CASSETGTGTYEQYF
NA TRBJ1-4 NA TRBV13 TGTGCCAGCAGCTTGGGACACCTCCCCACCGGACTGTTTTTT CASSLGHLPTGLFF
NA TRBJ2-7 NA TRBV4-2 TGTGCCAGCAGCCAAGATGTACTCTACGAGCAGTACTTC CASSQDVLYEQYF
NA TRBJ1-2 once TRBV28 TGTGCCAGCAGCCCCCGGGTTGGCTGGGGGGGCTATGGCTACACCTTC CASSPRVGWGGYGYTF
NA TRBJ1-1 NA TRBV28 TGTGCCAGCAGCCGGGGTAACACTGAAGCTTTCTTT CASSRGNTEAFF
NA TRBJ2-2 NA TRBV6-1 TGTGCCAGCAGTGAATACAGGGTGGCCGGGGAGCTGTTTTTT CASSEYRVAGELFF
NA TRBJ1-2 NA TRBV6-5 TGTGCCACCTTTCGTGCCGACAGCCCTAACTATGGCTACACCTTC CATFRADSPNYGYTF
NA TRBJ1-5 NA TRBV27 TGTGCCAGCAGTCACGGGGGAGGACGGGGCAATCAGCCCCAGCATTTT CASSHGGGRGNQPQHF
TRBD2 TRBJ2-7 NA TRBV2 TGTGCCAGCAGTGAACAACTAGCGGGATCTAAACCCTACGAGCAGTACTTC CASSEQLAGSKPYEQYF
NA TRBJ2-3 once TRBV7-9 TGTGCCAGCAGCTCGCCGTCTGGGAGCGGACGCACAGATACGCAGTATTTT CASSSPSGSGRTDTQYF
TRBD2 TRBJ2-3 NA TRBV11-2 TGTGCCAGCAGCTTAGGGCTAGCGGGGGCCACAGATACGCAGTATTTT CASSLGLAGATDTQYF
NA TRBJ1-2 few TRBV6-1 TGTGCCAGCAGTGAACAGACAGAAGTCTATGGCTACACCTTC CASSEQTEVYGYTF
TRBD2 TRBJ2-3 NA TRBV18 TGTGCCAGCTCACCACCGGGACTAGCGGGAGGAGGCGCAGATACGCAGTATTTT CASSPPGLAGGGADTQYF
TRBD1 TRBJ1-2 NA TRBV28 TGTGCCAGCAGTATCACAGGGGTGGACTATGGCTACACCTTC CASSITGVDYGYTF
NA TRBJ2-3 once TRBV5-1 TGCGCCAGCAGCTTGAACAATCCAAGCACAGATACGCAGTATTTT CASSLNNPSTDTQYF
NA TRBJ2-7 NA TRBV5-1 TGCGCCAGCAGGAAGGAAAGCGGCAATTTGGAGCAGTACTTC CASRKESGNLEQYF
NA TRBJ2-3 NA TRBV6-1 TGTGCCAGCAGTGAGCACAGGGGAGGCGATACGCAGTATTTT CASSEHRGGDTQYF
TRBD2 TRBJ2-1 NA TRBV30 TGTGCCTGGAGTGCTATAGCGGGATCCTACAATGAGCAGTTCTTC CAWSAIAGSYNEQFF
TRBD2 TRBJ2-1 NA TRBV3-1/TRBV3-2 TGTGCCAGCAGCCAAGGTGGGACTAGCGGGAGCCTCAATGAGCAGTTCTTC CASSQGGTSGSLNEQFF
NA TRBJ2-6 NA TRBV5-1 TGCGCCAGCAGCCATGCCGGGTCTGGGGCCAACGTCCTGACTTTC CASSHAGSGANVLTF
TRBD2 TRBJ2-3 NA TRBV19 TGTGCCAGTGGACTAGCGGGTTATAGCACAGATACGCAGTATTTT CASGLAGYSTDTQYF
NA TRBJ1-5 NA TRBV30 TGTGCCTGGAGCCAGGGTAGGGGCAATCAGCCCCAGCATTTT CAWSQGRGNQPQHF
TRBD2 TRBJ2-1 NA TRBV29-1 TGCAGCGTTGACCGAGGGAGACTAGCGGGCACCCTCTCCTACAATGAGCAGTTCTTC CSVDRGRLAGTLSYNEQFF
TRBD1 TRBJ1-2 NA TRBV3-1/TRBV3-2 TGTGCCAGCAGCCAAAGCCCGGGACAGAGCTATGGCTACACCTTC CASSQSPGQSYGYTF
NA TRBJ1-4 NA TRBV28 TGTGCCAGCAGTGTAAATTTTAATGAAAAACTGTTTTTT CASSVNFNEKLFF
NA TRBJ2-5 NA TRBV29-1 TGCAGCGTCCAGAGGGGGAAGGAGACCCAGTACTTC CSVQRGKETQYF
NA TRBJ2-1 NA TRBV27 TGTGCCAGCAACCTCGGGAGAAGCTCCTACAATGAGCAGTTCTTC CASNLGRSSYNEQFF
NA TRBJ2-7 NA TRBV11-2 TGTGCCAGCAGCCAGGCCTACGAGCAGTACTTC CASSQAYEQYF
TRBD1 TRBJ1-1 NA TRBV19 TGTGCCAGTAGTGAGAGACAGGGGGCTCACACTGAAGCTTTCTTT CASSERQGAHTEAFF
NA TRBJ2-5 NA TRBV25-1 TGTGCCAGCACCAAGAGCCGCGGATCAAGGACCCAGTACTTC CASTKSRGSRTQYF
TRBD1 TRBJ2-1 NA TRBV6-5 TGTGCCAGCAGTATACTCGGGACAGGGGGCAATGAGCAGTTCTTC CASSILGTGGNEQFF
TRBD1 TRBJ1-2 NA TRBV10-1 TGCGCCAGCAGCCGCCCCCCGGACAGGGGCGATGGCTACACCTTC CASSRPPDRGDGYTF
NA TRBJ1-1 NA TRBV6-5 TGTGCCAGCAGGGTACAGGGCGGCGGGAACACTGAAGCTTTCTTT CASRVQGGGNTEAFF
NA TRBJ1-1 NA TRBV19 TGTGCCAGTAGTACCATCCCGGGTGACACTGAAGCTTTCTTT CASSTIPGDTEAFF
NA TRBJ2-3 NA TRBV19 TGTGCCAGTAACGTGCAGGGGAATTCAGATACGCAGTATTTT CASNVQGNSDTQYF